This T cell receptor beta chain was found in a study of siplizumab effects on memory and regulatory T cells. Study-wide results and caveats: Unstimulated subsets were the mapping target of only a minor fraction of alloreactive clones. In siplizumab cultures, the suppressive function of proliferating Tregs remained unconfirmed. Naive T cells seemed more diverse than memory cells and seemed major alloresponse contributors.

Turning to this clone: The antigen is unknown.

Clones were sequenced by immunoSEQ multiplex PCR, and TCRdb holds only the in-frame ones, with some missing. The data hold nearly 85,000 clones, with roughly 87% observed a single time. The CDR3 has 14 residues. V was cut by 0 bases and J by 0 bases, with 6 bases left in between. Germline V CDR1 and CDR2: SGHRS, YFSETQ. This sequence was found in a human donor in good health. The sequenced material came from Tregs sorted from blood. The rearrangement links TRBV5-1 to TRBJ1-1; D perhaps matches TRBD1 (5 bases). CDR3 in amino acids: CASSLGGLNTEAFF. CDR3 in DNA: TGCGCCAGCAGCTTGGGGGGACTGAACACTGAAGCTTTCTTT.